This note documents a single TCR beta chain sequence. This sample stems from a study of Ad26.COV2.S vaccination and SARS-CoV-2 variants. Repertoires were generated with immunoSEQ multiplex PCR, while TCRdb's copy carries only in-frame clones and drops some. The repertoire holds around 250,000 clones, with 87% as singletons. Treatment given: 15 to 20 received Ad26.COV2.S at low or high dose, single or two shots; about 5 received placebo; per-sample allocation not given. Sampling was performed 63 days after the first vaccine or placebo injection. V lost 6 bases and J lost 2; bases outside the gene matches: 10. Germline CDR1 and CDR2: KGHSH and LQKENI. The CDR3 loop spans 16 amino acids.

Sequences were derived from peripheral blood, sampled in a trial of Ad26.COV2.S vaccine versus placebo. This chain joins TRBV18 and TRBJ2-5; TRBD2 aligns across 9 bases. This receptor was taken from a person between 18 and 65 years old who received the Ad26.COV2.S COVID-19 vaccine or a placebo. CDR3 sequence (DNA): TGTGCCAGCTCCCAGCGGGGGGTTACCCCTCAAGAGACCCAGTACTTC. Protein sequence: CASSQRGVTPQETQYF.